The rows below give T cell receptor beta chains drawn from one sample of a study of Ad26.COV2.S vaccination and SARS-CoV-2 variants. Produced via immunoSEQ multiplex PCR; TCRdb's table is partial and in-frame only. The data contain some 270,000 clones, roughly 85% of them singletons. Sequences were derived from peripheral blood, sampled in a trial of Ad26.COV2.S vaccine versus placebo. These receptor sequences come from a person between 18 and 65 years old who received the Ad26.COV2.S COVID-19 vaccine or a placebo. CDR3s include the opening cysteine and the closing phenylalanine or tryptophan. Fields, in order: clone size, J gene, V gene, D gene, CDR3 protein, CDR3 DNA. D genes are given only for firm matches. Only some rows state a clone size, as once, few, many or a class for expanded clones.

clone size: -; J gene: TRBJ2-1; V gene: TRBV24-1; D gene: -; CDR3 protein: CATSTGESYNEQFF; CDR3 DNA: TGTGCCACTTCGACAGGCGAATCCTACAATGAGCAGTTCTTC
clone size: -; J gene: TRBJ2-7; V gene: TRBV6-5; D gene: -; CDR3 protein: CASSKDGTRGEQYF; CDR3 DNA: TGTGCCAGCAGTAAGGACGGGACCCGAGGTGAGCAGTACTTC
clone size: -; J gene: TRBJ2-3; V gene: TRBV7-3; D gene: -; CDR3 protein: CASSRPRGSGGRTSTDTQYF; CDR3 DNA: TGTGCCAGCAGCCGACCCCGGGGCTCGGGGGGCCGGACCAGCACAGATACGCAGTATTTT
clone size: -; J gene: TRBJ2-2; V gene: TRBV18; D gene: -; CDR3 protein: CASSRKTGTGELFF; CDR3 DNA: TGTGCCAGCTCACGGAAAACGGGGACCGGGGAGCTGTTTTTT
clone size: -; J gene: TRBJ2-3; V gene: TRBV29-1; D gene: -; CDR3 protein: CSATINFISTDTQYF; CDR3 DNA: TGCAGCGCCACGATAAACTTTATTAGCACAGATACGCAGTATTTT
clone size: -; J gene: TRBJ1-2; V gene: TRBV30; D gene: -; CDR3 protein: CAWSVQTDYGYTF; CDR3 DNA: TGTGCCTGGAGTGTACAGACGGATTATGGCTACACCTTC
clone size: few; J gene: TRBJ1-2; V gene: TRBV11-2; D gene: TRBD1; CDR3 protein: CASSLDGQGVGYTF; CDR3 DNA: TGTGCCAGCAGCTTAGACGGACAGGGGGTAGGCTACACCTTC
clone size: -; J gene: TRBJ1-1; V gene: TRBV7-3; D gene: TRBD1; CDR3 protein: CASSLQGSSTEAFF; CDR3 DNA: TGTGCCAGCAGCCTACAGGGGTCGAGCACTGAAGCTTTCTTT
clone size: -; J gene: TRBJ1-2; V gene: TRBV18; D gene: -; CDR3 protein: CASSPLSRGENYGYTF; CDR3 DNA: TGTGCCAGCTCACCTCTTTCCCGGGGGGAAAACTATGGCTACACCTTC
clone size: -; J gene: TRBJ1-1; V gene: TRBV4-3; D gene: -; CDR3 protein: CASSRQVTTEAFF; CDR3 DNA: TGCGCCAGCAGCCGTCAGGTGACCACTGAAGCTTTCTTT
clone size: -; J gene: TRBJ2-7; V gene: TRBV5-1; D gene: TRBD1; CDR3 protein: CASSLARDSRRAYEQYF; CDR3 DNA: TGCGCCAGCAGCTTGGCTAGGGACAGCCGCAGGGCCTACGAGCAGTACTTC
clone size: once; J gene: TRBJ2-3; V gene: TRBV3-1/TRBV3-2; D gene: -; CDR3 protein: CASSQDWSKRPQYF; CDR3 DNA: TGTGCCAGCAGCCAAGATTGGTCAAAGCGACCGCAGTATTTT
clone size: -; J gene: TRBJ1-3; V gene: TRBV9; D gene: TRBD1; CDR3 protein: CASSVAGDSRYSGNTIYF; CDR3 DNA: TGTGCCAGCAGCGTGGCTGGGGACAGTCGATACTCTGGAAACACCATATATTTT
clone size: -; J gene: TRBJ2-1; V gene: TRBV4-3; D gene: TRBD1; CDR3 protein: CASSQATGAVQFF; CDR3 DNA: TGCGCCAGCAGCCAAGCGACAGGGGCGGTCCAGTTCTTC
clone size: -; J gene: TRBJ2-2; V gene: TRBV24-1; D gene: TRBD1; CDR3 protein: CATQDRGKGNTGELFF; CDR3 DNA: TGTGCCACCCAGGACAGGGGCAAGGGAAACACCGGGGAGCTGTTTTTT
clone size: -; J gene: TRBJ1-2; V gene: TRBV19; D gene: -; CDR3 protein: CASSMAGGTNYGYTF; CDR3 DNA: TGTGCCAGTAGTATGGCGGGCGGCACTAACTATGGCTACACCTTC
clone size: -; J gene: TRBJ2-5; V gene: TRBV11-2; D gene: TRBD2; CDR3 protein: CASSPGTSGAQETQYF; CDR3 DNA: TGTGCCAGCAGCCCCGGAACTAGCGGAGCCCAAGAGACCCAGTACTTC
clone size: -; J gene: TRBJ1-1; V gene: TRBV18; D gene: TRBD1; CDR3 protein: CASSPMRTGDANTEAFF; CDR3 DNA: TGTGCCAGCTCACCAATGAGGACAGGGGACGCGAACACTGAAGCTTTCTTT
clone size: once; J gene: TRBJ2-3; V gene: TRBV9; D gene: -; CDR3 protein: CASSAGTSTDTQYF; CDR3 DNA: TGTGCCAGCAGCGCCGGGACTAGCACAGATACGCAGTATTTT
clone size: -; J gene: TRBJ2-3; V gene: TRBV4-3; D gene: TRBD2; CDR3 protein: CASSRTSGYTDTQYF; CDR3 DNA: TGCGCCAGCAGCCGGACTAGCGGTTACACAGATACGCAGTATTTT
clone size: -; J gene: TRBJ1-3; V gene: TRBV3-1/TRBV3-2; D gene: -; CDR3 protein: CASSPEGGNTIYF; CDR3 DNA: TGTGCCAGCAGCCCCGAGGGGGGAAACACCATATATTTT
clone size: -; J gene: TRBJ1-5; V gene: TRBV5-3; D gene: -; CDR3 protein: CARSPTDRQVGETRHSNQPQHF; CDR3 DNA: TGTGCCAGAAGCCCGACGGATAGACAGGTCGGGGAGACGCGTCACAGCAATCAGCCCCAGCATTTT
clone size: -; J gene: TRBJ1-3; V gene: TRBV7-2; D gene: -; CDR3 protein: CASSLTSTNSGNTIYF; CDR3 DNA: TGTGCCAGCAGCCTCACCAGTACGAACTCTGGAAACACCATATATTTT
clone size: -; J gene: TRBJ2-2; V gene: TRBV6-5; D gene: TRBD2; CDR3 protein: CASSPGLAATGELFF; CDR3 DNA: TGTGCCAGCAGTCCGGGACTAGCGGCCACCGGGGAGCTGTTTTTT
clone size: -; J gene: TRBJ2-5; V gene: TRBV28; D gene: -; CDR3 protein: CASSPQFGTQYF; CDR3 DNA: TGTGCCAGCAGTCCGCAATTCGGGACCCAGTACTTC
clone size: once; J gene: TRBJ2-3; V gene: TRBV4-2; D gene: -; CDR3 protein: CASSQPGTGSDTQYF; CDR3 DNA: TGTGCCAGCAGCCAACCGGGAACAGGGTCAGATACGCAGTATTTT
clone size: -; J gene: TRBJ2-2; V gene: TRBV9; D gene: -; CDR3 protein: CASSPDGTGELFF; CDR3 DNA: TGTGCCAGCAGCCCCGACGGCACCGGGGAGCTGTTTTTT
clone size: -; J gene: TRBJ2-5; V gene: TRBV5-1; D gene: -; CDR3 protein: CASSLSQGGETQYF; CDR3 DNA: TGCGCCAGCAGCTTAAGCCAGGGGGGAGAGACCCAGTACTTC
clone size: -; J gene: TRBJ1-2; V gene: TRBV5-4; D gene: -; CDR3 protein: CASSLEGNYGYTF; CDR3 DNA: TGTGCCAGCAGCTTGGAGGGAAACTATGGCTACACCTTC
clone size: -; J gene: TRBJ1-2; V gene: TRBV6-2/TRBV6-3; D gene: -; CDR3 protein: CASSTGPPYGYTF; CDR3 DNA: TGTGCCAGCAGCACAGGTCCTCCATATGGCTACACCTTC
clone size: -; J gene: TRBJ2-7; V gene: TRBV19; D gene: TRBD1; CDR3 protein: CASSIENRGFYEQYF; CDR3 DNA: TGTGCCAGTAGTATAGAAAACAGGGGGTTCTACGAGCAGTACTTC
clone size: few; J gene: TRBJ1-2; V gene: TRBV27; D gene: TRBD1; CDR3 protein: CASWTGTYPLDYGYTF; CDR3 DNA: TGTGCCAGTTGGACAGGGACATACCCTTTGGACTATGGCTACACCTTC
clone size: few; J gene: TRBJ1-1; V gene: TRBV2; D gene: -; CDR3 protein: CASSVTGNTEAFF; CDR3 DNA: TGTGCCAGCAGTGTGACAGGGAACACTGAAGCTTTCTTT
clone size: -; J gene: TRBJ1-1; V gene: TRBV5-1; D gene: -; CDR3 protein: CASRADGQPNTEAFF; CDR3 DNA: TGCGCCAGCAGGGCTGACGGACAGCCGAACACTGAAGCTTTCTTT
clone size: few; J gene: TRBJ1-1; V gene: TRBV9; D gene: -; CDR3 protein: CASSVRQNTEAFF; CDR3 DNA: TGTGCCAGCAGCGTAAGACAGAACACTGAAGCTTTCTTT
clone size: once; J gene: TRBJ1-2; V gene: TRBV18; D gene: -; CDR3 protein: CASSPPSLKASGGYTF; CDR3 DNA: TGTGCCAGCTCACCACCGAGCCTTAAAGCTAGCGGTGGCTACACCTTC
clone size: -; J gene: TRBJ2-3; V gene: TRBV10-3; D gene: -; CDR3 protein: CAISEWEGGTDTQYF; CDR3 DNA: TGTGCCATCAGTGAGTGGGAAGGGGGCACAGATACGCAGTATTTT
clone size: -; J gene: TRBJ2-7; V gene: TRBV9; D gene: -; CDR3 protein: CASSGQWTAGGEQYF; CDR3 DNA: TGTGCCAGCAGCGGGCAGTGGACTGCCGGAGGCGAGCAGTACTTC
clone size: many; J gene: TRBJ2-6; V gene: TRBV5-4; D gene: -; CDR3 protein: CASSKTLSGANVLTF; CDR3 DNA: TGTGCCAGCAGCAAAACCCTATCTGGGGCCAACGTCCTGACTTTC
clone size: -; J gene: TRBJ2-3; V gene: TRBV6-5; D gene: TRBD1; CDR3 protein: CATDRDRGPDTQYF; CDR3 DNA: TGTGCCACGGACCGGGACAGGGGTCCAGATACGCAGTATTTT
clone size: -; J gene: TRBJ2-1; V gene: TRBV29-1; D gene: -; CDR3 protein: CSVVAGPSSYNEQFF; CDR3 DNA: TGCAGCGTTGTTGCGGGGCCCAGCTCCTACAATGAGCAGTTCTTC
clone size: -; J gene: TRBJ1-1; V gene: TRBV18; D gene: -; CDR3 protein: CASSFLTGTRDTEAFF; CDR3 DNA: TGTGCCAGCTCATTTCTAACCGGGACTAGGGACACTGAAGCTTTCTTT
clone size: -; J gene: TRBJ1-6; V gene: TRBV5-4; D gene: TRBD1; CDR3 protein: CASSAWDRGTPLHF; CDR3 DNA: TGTGCCAGCAGCGCCTGGGACAGGGGGACACCCCTCCACTTT
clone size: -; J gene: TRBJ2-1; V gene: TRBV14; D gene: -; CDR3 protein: CASSQDTRTKQFF; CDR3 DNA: TGTGCCAGCAGCCAGGACACGCGGACAAAGCAGTTCTTC
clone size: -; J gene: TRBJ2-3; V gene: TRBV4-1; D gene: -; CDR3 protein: CASSQDSGTDTQYF; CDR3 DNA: TGCGCCAGCAGCCAAGATTCGGGCACAGATACGCAGTATTTT
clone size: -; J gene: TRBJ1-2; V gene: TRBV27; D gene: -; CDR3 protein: CASSLATGTGGYTF; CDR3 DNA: TGTGCCAGCAGTTTAGCGACAGGCACCGGCGGCTACACCTTC
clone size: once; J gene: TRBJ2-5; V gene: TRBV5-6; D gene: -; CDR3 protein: CASSPRTGPRGTQYF; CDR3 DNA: TGTGCCAGCAGCCCGAGGACGGGCCCAAGAGGGACCCAGTACTTC
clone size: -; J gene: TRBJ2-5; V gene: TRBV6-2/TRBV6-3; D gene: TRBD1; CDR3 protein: CASSYNKQGARETQYF; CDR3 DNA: TGTGCCAGCAGTTACAATAAGCAGGGGGCTAGGGAGACCCAGTACTTC
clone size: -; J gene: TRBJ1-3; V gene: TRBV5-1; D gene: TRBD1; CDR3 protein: CASSPVTGGSSGNTIYF; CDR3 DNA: TGCGCCAGCAGCCCCGTTACAGGGGGTTCCTCTGGAAACACCATATATTTT
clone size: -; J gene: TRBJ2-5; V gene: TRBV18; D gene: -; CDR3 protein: CASSPKRALETQYF; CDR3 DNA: TGTGCCAGCTCACCTAAGCGCGCTCTAGAGACCCAGTACTTC
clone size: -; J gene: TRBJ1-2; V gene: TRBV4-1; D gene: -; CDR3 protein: CASSQVSGGYSGYGYTF; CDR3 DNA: TGCGCCAGCAGCCAAGTGAGTGGTGGCTACAGTGGCTATGGCTACACCTTC
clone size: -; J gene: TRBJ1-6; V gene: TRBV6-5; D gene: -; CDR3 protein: CASMERGASNSPLHF; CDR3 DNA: TGTGCCAGCATGGAGAGAGGGGCTTCCAATTCACCCCTCCACTTT
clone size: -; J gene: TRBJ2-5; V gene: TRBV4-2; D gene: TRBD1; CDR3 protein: CASSQAQGQGVETQYF; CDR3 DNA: TGTGCCAGCAGCCAAGCTCAGGGGCAGGGGGTAGAGACCCAGTACTTC
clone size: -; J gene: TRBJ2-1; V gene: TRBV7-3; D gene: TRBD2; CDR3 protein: CASSSPVAGGSNEQFF; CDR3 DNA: TGTGCCAGCAGCTCCCCAGTGGCGGGGGGGTCCAATGAGCAGTTCTTC
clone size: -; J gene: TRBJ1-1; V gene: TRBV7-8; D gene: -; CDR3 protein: CASSLVVGNTEAFF; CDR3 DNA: TGTGCCAGCAGCTTAGTTGTAGGAAACACTGAAGCTTTCTTT
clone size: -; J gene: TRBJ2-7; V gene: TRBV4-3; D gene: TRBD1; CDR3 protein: CASSQESGQGDYEQYF; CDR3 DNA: TGCGCCAGCAGCCAAGAATCAGGCCAGGGGGATTACGAGCAGTACTTC
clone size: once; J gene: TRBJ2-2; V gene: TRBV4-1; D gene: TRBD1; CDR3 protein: CASSLRDRPVSGTGVAGELFF; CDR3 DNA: TGCGCCAGCAGCCTCCGAGATCGGCCGGTCTCTGGGACAGGGGTGGCCGGGGAGCTGTTTTTT
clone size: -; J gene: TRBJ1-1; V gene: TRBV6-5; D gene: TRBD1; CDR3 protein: CASSLGQGWDTEAFF; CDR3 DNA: TGTGCCAGCAGCCTAGGACAGGGGTGGGACACTGAAGCTTTCTTT
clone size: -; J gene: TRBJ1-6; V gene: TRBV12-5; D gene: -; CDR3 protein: CASGLDGSSYNSPLHF; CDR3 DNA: TGTGCTAGTGGTTTGGACGGGAGCTCCTATAATTCACCCCTCCACTTT
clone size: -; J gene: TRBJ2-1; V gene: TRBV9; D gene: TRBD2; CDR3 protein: CASSTSGRYNEQFF; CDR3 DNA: TGTGCCAGCAGCACTAGCGGGCGATACAATGAGCAGTTCTTC